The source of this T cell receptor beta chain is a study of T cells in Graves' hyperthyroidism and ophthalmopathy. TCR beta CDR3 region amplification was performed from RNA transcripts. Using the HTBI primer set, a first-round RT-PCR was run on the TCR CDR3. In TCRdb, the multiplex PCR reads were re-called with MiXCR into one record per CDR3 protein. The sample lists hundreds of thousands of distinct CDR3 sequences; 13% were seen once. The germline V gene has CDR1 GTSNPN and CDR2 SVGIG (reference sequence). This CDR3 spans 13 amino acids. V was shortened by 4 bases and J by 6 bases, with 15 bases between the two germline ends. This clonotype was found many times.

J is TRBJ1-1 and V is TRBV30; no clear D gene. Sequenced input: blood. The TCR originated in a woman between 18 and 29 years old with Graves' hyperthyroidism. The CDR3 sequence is CAWIPGLLPEAFF. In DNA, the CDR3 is TGTGCCTGGATACCCGGCCTTCTCCCTGAAGCTTTCTTT.